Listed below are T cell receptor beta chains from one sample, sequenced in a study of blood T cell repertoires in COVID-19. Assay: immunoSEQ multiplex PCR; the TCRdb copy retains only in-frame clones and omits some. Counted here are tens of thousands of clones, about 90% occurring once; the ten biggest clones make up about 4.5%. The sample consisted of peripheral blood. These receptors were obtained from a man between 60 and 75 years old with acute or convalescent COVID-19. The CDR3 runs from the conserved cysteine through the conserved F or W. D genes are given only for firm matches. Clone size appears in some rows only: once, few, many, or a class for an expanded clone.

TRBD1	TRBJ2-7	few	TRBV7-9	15	CASSGTTGSKYEQYF	TGTGCCAGCAGCGGAACGACAGGGTCTAAGTACGAGCAGTACTTC
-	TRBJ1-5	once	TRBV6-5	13	CASQGENNQPQHF	TGTGCCAGCCAAGGGGAAAACAATCAGCCCCAGCATTTT
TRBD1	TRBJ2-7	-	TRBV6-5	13	CASTDRVTYEQYF	TGTGCCAGCACGGACAGGGTGACCTACGAGCAGTACTTC
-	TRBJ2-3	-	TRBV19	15	CASSIPLAPVTTQYF	TGTGCCAGTAGTATTCCCCTGGCACCGGTGACAACGCAGTATTTT
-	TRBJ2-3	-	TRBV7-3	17	CASSLTAAGSGLDTQYF	TGTGCCAGCAGCTTAACGGCGGCGGGGAGCGGTCTCGATACGCAGTATTTT
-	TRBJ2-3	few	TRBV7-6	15	CASRSGTASTDTQYF	TGTGCCAGCCGCTCAGGGACTGCTAGCACAGATACGCAGTATTTT
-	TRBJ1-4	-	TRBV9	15	CASSVDDRSGEKLFF	TGTGCCAGCAGCGTAGATGACAGGTCCGGAGAAAAACTGTTTTTT
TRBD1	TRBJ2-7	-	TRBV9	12	CASSGQGFEQYF	TGTGCCAGCAGCGGACAGGGGTTTGAGCAGTACTTC
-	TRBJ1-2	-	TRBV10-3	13	CAISEPYRDGYTF	TGTGCCATCAGTGAACCTTACAGGGATGGCTACACCTTC
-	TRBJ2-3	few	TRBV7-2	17	CASSHRKWVAGTDTQYF	TGTGCCAGCAGCCACAGGAAGTGGGTAGCGGGCACAGATACGCAGTATTTT
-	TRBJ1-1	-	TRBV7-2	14	CASSLAYTGEGAFF	TGTGCCAGCAGCTTAGCGTATACGGGCGAGGGAGCTTTCTTT
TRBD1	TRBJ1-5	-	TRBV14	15	CASSLGTGPNQPQHF	TGTGCCAGCAGCCTAGGGACAGGACCCAATCAGCCCCAGCATTTT
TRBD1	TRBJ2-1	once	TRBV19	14	CASSVGTGGGEQFF	TGTGCCAGTAGTGTGGGGACAGGGGGTGGTGAGCAGTTCTTC
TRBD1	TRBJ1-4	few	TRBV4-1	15	CASSDRQGAIEKLFF	TGCGCCAGCAGCGACCGACAGGGAGCAATCGAAAAACTGTTTTTT
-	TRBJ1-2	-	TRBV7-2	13	CASSSPGGYGYTF	TGTGCCAGCAGCTCTCCGGGGGGCTATGGCTACACCTTC
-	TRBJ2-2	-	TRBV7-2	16	CASSLAGLILAGELFF	TGTGCCAGCAGCTTAGCGGGTCTGATTTTAGCGGGGGAGCTGTTTTTT
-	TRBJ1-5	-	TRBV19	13	CASTGRNNQPQHF	TGTGCCAGTACGGGTAGGAACAATCAGCCCCAGCATTTT
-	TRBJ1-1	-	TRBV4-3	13	CASSVQGATEAFF	TGCGCCAGCAGCGTCCAGGGTGCTACTGAAGCTTTCTTT
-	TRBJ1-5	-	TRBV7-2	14	CASQTTGDNQPQHF	TGTGCCAGCCAAACGACCGGAGATAATCAGCCCCAGCATTTT
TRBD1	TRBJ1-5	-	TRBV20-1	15	CSASTTGGGSQPQHF	TGCAGTGCCAGTACGACAGGGGGCGGCTCTCAGCCCCAGCATTTT